This T cell receptor (beta chain) was profiled in a study of long-term antiretroviral therapy in people with HIV. Study-level points and caveats: Despite increasing after ART, diversity remained lower than that of transplant donor controls.

There was at least one pre-ART PBMC sample for each donor, plus at least two post-ART PBMC samples. In its sample, this clone was seen once. Its target is not known. This was the immunoSEQ v3.0 assay at survey level. The table came from immunoSEQ multiplex PCR; TCRdb's copy has only in-frame clones and leaves some out. In the table there are around 26,000 clones, approximately 93% of which are singletons. The CDR3 runs to 13 residues. The J segment lost 5 bases and the V segment lost 5 bases, leaving 8 bases of the junction unmatched. Germline V CDR1 and CDR2: GTSNPN, SVGIG (reference sequence). The material sequenced was unsorted PBMCs, taken 7.6 years after starting antiretroviral therapy. This sequence joins TRBV30 and TRBJ1-1; 7 nucleotides align to TRBD1. This sequence originates from a woman aged 40 to 49 with HIV. Here the CDR3 DNA reads TGTGCCTGGTCCCAGGGGGGGGAGACTGAAGCTTTCTTT. Amino acids: CAWSQGGETEAFF.